This is a list of T cell receptor beta chains from one sample in a study of blood T cell repertoires in COVID-19. Sequenced by immunoSEQ multiplex PCR; TCRdb stores in-frame clones only, minus some. The sample records roughly 150,000 clones, 80% being singletons. The sample taken for sequencing was peripheral blood. These receptors were collected from a man aged 60-69 years with acute or convalescent COVID-19. The CDR3 runs from the conserved cysteine through the conserved F or W. D genes are given only for firm matches. Some rows mark clone size as missing; the rest say once, few, many or name a class of expanded clone.

CDR3aa: CASKGGGVSGRYNEQFF; CDR3nt: TGTGCCAGCAAGGGAGGTGGGGTGAGCGGGCGCTACAATGAGCAGTTCTTC; v_gene: TRBV2; abundance: -; len: 17; d_gene: -; j_gene: TRBJ2-1
CDR3aa: CAISGPKTSEQFF; CDR3nt: TGTGCCATCAGTGGCCCCAAGACTAGTGAGCAGTTCTTC; v_gene: TRBV10-3; abundance: once; len: 13; d_gene: -; j_gene: TRBJ2-1
CDR3aa: CASSAIGGAYNEQFF; CDR3nt: TGCGCCAGCAGCGCCATCGGGGGAGCCTACAATGAGCAGTTCTTC; v_gene: TRBV5-1; abundance: -; len: 15; d_gene: -; j_gene: TRBJ2-1
CDR3aa: CASGQDASGGEQFF; CDR3nt: TGTGCCAGCGGCCAAGATGCTAGCGGGGGCGAGCAGTTCTTC; v_gene: TRBV3-1/TRBV3-2; abundance: -; len: 14; d_gene: TRBD2; j_gene: TRBJ2-1
CDR3aa: CASSPTRHGLLTDTQYF; CDR3nt: TGTGCCAGCAGTCCTACCCGACACGGCCTTTTAACAGATACGCAGTATTTT; v_gene: TRBV2; abundance: -; len: 17; d_gene: -; j_gene: TRBJ2-3
CDR3aa: CASSEARRGKAGELFF; CDR3nt: TGTGCCAGCAGTGAAGCGAGAAGGGGGAAAGCCGGGGAGCTGTTTTTT; v_gene: TRBV2; abundance: -; len: 16; d_gene: -; j_gene: TRBJ2-2
CDR3aa: CASSQGLKQAFTDTQYF; CDR3nt: TGTGCCAGCAGCCAAGGGTTAAAACAGGCTTTCACAGATACGCAGTATTTT; v_gene: TRBV14; abundance: -; len: 17; d_gene: -; j_gene: TRBJ2-3
CDR3aa: CASSQDFGTRASGANVLTF; CDR3nt: TGTGCCAGCAGCCAAGATTTCGGGACTAGGGCATCTGGGGCCAACGTCCTGACTTTC; v_gene: TRBV4-2; abundance: -; len: 19; d_gene: TRBD2; j_gene: TRBJ2-6
CDR3aa: CASRGQGNEQFF; CDR3nt: TGTGCCAGCAGGGGACAGGGCAATGAGCAGTTCTTC; v_gene: TRBV2; abundance: -; len: 12; d_gene: TRBD1; j_gene: TRBJ2-1
CDR3aa: CASSPVFGTGTYEQYF; CDR3nt: TGTGCCAGCAGTCCCGTCTTCGGGACAGGGACCTACGAGCAGTACTTC; v_gene: TRBV6-6; abundance: -; len: 16; d_gene: TRBD1; j_gene: TRBJ2-7
CDR3aa: CASRRRGGQSNQPQHF; CDR3nt: TGTGCCAGCCGTCGTAGGGGGGGTCAAAGCAATCAGCCCCAGCATTTT; v_gene: TRBV28; abundance: -; len: 16; d_gene: -; j_gene: TRBJ1-5
CDR3aa: CASSWGGEQYF; CDR3nt: TGTGCCAGCAGCTGGGGAGGAGAGCAGTACTTC; v_gene: TRBV7-2; abundance: -; len: 11; d_gene: -; j_gene: TRBJ2-7
CDR3aa: CASRDRNTEAFF; CDR3nt: TGTGCCAGCAGAGACAGGAACACTGAAGCTTTCTTT; v_gene: TRBV7-9; abundance: -; len: 12; d_gene: -; j_gene: TRBJ1-1
CDR3aa: CASSQEAGGNQPQHF; CDR3nt: TGCGCCAGCAGCCAAGAGGCAGGGGGCAATCAGCCCCAGCATTTT; v_gene: TRBV4-3; abundance: -; len: 15; d_gene: -; j_gene: TRBJ1-5
CDR3aa: CASSQGTGGSGNTIYF; CDR3nt: TGTGCCAGCAGCCAAGGGACAGGGGGATCTGGAAACACCATATATTTT; v_gene: TRBV4-2; abundance: once; len: 16; d_gene: TRBD1; j_gene: TRBJ1-3
CDR3aa: CASSLPAGGRNEQFF; CDR3nt: TGTGCCAGCAGTTTACCGGCGGGAGGGAGGAATGAGCAGTTCTTC; v_gene: TRBV27; abundance: -; len: 15; d_gene: TRBD2; j_gene: TRBJ2-1
CDR3aa: CASSSDTEAFF; CDR3nt: TGTGCCAGCAGTTCCGACACTGAAGCTTTCTTT; v_gene: TRBV28; abundance: -; len: 11; d_gene: -; j_gene: TRBJ1-1
CDR3aa: CASSPFGTANTEAFF; CDR3nt: TGTGCCAGCAGCCCATTTGGGACAGCGAACACTGAAGCTTTCTTT; v_gene: TRBV9; abundance: -; len: 15; d_gene: TRBD1; j_gene: TRBJ1-1
CDR3aa: CASSLPGVGIYGYTF; CDR3nt: TGTGCCAGCAGCTTGCCGGGGGTAGGGATTTATGGCTACACCTTC; v_gene: TRBV5-4; abundance: few; len: 15; d_gene: -; j_gene: TRBJ1-2
CDR3aa: CATAGSGPPLHF; CDR3nt: TGTGCCACTGCAGGATCCGGCCCACCCCTCCACTTT; v_gene: TRBV6-6; abundance: once; len: 12; d_gene: -; j_gene: TRBJ1-6
CDR3aa: CASSQDRAGGPLEQYF; CDR3nt: TGCGCCAGCAGCCAAGATCGGGCGGGAGGGCCGCTCGAGCAGTACTTC; v_gene: TRBV4-3; abundance: -; len: 16; d_gene: TRBD2; j_gene: TRBJ2-7
CDR3aa: CASSLPQRDTEAFF; CDR3nt: TGTGCCAGCAGCTTACCTCAGCGAGACACTGAAGCTTTCTTT; v_gene: TRBV5-4; abundance: -; len: 14; d_gene: -; j_gene: TRBJ1-1
CDR3aa: CASRGTLQETQYF; CDR3nt: TGTGCCAGCAGGGGGACACTACAAGAGACCCAGTACTTC; v_gene: TRBV12-3/TRBV12-4; abundance: -; len: 13; d_gene: -; j_gene: TRBJ2-5
CDR3aa: CAISQGQGAFGYTF; CDR3nt: TGTGCCATCAGCCAAGGACAGGGGGCGTTCGGCTACACCTTC; v_gene: TRBV10-3; abundance: -; len: 14; d_gene: TRBD1; j_gene: TRBJ1-2
CDR3aa: CASMRVPGNTIYF; CDR3nt: TGTGCCAGTATGAGGGTCCCTGGAAACACCATATATTTT; v_gene: TRBV19; abundance: once; len: 13; d_gene: -; j_gene: TRBJ1-3
CDR3aa: CASSDGAGISYEQYF; CDR3nt: TGTGCCAGCAGTGATGGGGCAGGGATCTCCTACGAGCAGTACTTC; v_gene: TRBV7-2; abundance: -; len: 15; d_gene: -; j_gene: TRBJ2-7
CDR3aa: CASSIGTGSGNTIYF; CDR3nt: TGTGCCAGTAGTATCGGGACAGGGTCTGGAAACACCATATATTTT; v_gene: TRBV19; abundance: -; len: 15; d_gene: TRBD1; j_gene: TRBJ1-3
CDR3aa: CATSREDEGWSSYEQYF; CDR3nt: TGTGCCACCAGCAGAGAGGACGAGGGCTGGAGCTCCTACGAGCAGTACTTC; v_gene: TRBV15; abundance: -; len: 17; d_gene: -; j_gene: TRBJ2-7
CDR3aa: CASSLNGDRDTYEQYF; CDR3nt: TGTGCCAGCAGCTTAAACGGGGACAGGGATACCTACGAGCAGTACTTC; v_gene: TRBV7-3; abundance: -; len: 16; d_gene: TRBD1; j_gene: TRBJ2-7
CDR3aa: CASSSGLAGVETQYF; CDR3nt: TGTGCCAGCAGCAGCGGACTAGCGGGAGTGGAGACCCAGTACTTC; v_gene: TRBV9; abundance: -; len: 15; d_gene: TRBD2; j_gene: TRBJ2-5
CDR3aa: CAIGGTGSTDTQYF; CDR3nt: TGTGCCATCGGCGGGACAGGGAGCACAGATACGCAGTATTTT; v_gene: TRBV10-3; abundance: once; len: 14; d_gene: TRBD1; j_gene: TRBJ2-3
CDR3aa: CASRDGQGNSPLHF; CDR3nt: TGTGCCAGCAGAGACGGACAGGGTAATTCACCCCTCCACTTT; v_gene: TRBV6-5; abundance: -; len: 14; d_gene: TRBD1; j_gene: TRBJ1-6
CDR3aa: CASIRDSQNYGYTF; CDR3nt: TGTGCCAGCATACGGGACAGCCAGAACTATGGCTACACCTTC; v_gene: TRBV2; abundance: -; len: 14; d_gene: TRBD1; j_gene: TRBJ1-2